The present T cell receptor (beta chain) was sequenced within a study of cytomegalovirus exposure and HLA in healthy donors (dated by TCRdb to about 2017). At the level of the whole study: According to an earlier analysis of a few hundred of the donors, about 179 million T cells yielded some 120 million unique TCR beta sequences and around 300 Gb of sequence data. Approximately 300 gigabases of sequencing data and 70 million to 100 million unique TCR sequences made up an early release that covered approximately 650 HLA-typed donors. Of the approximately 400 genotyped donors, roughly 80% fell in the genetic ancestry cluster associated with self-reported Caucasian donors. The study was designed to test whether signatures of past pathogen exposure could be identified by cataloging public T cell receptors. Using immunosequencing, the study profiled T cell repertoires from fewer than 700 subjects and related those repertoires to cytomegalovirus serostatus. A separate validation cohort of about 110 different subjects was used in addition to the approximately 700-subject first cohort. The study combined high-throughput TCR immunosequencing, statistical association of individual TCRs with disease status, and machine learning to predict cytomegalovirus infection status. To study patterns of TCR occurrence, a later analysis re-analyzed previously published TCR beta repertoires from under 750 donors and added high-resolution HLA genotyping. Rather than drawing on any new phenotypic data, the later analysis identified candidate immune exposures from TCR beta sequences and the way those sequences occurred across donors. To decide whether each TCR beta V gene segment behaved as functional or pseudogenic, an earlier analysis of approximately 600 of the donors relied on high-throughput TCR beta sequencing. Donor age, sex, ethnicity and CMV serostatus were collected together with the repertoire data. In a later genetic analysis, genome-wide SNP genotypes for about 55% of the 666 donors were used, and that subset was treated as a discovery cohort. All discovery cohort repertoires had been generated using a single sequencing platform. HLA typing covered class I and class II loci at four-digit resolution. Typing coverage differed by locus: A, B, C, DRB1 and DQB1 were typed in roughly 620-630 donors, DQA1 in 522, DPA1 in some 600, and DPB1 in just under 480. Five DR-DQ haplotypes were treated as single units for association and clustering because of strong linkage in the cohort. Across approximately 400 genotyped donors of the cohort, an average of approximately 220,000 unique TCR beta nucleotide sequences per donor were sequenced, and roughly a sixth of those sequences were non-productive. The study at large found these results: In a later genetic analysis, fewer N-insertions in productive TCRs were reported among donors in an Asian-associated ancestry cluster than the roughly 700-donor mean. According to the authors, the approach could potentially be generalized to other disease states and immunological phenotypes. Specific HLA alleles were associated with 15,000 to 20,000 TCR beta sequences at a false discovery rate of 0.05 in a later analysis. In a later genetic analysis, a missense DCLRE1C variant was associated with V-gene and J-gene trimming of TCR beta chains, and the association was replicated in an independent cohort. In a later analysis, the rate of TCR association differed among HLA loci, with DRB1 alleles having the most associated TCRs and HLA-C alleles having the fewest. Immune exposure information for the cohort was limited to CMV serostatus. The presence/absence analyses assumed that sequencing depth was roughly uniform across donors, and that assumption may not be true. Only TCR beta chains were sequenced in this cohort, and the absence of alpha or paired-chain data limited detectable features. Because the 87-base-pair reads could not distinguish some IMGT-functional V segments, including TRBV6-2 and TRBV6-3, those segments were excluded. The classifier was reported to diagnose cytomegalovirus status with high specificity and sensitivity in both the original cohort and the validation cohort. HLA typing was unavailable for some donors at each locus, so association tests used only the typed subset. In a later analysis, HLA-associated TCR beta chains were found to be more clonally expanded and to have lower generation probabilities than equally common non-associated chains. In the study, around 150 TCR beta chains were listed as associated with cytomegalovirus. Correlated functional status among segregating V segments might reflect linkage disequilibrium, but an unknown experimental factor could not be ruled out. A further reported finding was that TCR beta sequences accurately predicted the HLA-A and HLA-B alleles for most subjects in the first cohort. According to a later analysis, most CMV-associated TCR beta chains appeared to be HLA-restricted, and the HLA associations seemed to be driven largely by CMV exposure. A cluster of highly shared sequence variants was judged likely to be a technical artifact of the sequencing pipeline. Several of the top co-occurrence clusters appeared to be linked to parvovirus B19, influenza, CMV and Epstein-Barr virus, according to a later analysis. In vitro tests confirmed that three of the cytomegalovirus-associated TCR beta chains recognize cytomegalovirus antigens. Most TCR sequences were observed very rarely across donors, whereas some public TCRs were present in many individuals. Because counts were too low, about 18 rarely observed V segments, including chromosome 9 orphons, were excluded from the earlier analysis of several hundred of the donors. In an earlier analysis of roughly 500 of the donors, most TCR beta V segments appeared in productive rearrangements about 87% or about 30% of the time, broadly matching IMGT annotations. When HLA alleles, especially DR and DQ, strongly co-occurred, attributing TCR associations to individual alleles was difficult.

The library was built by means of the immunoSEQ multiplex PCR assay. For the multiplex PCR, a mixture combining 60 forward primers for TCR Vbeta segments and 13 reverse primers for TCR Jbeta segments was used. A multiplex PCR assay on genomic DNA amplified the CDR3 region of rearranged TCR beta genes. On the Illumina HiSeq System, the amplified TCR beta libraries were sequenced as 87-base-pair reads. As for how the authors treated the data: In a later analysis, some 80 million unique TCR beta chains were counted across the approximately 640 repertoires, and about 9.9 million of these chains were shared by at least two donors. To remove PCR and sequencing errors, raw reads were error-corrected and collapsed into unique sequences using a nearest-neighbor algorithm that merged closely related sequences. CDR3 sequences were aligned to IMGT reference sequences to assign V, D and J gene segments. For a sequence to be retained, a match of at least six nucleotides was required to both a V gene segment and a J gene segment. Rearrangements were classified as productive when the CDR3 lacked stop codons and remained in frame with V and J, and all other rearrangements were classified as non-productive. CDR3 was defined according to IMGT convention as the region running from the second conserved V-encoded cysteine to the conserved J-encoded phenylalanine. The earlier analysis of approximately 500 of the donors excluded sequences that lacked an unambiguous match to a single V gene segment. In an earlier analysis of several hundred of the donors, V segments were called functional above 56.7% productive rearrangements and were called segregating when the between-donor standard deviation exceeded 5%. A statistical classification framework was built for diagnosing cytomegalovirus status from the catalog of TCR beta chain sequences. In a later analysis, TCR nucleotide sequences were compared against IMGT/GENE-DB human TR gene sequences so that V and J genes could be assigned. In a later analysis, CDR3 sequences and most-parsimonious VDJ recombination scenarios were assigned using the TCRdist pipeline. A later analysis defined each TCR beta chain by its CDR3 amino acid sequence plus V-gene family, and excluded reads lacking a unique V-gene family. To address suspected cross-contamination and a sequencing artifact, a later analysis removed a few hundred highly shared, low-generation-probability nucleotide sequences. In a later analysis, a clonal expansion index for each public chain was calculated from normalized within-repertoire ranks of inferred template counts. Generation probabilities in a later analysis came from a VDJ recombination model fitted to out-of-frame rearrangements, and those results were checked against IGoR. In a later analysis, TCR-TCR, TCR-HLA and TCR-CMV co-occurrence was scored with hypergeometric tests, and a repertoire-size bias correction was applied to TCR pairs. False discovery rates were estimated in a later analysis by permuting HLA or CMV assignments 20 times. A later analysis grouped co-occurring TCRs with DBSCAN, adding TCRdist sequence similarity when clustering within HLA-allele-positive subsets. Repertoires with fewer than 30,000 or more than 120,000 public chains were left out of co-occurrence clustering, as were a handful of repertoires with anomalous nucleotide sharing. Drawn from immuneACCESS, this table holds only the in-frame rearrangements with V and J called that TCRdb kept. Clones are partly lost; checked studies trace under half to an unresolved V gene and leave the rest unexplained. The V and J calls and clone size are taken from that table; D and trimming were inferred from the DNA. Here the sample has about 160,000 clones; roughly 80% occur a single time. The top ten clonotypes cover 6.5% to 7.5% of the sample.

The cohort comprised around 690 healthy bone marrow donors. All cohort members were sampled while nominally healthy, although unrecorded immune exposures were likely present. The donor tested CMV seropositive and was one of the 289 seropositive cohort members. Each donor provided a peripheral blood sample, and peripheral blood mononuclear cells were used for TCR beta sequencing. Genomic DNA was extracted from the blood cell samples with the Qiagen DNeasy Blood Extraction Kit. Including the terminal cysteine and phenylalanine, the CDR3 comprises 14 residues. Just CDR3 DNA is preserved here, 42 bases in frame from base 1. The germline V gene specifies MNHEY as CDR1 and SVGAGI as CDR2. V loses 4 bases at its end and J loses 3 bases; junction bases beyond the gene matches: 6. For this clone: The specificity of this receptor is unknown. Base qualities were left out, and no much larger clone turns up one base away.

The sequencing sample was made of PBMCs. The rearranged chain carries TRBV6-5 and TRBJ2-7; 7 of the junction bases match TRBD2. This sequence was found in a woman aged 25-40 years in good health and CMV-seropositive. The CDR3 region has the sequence CASSSAGLIYEQYF. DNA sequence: TGTGCCAGCAGTTCAGCGGGGTTGATCTACGAGCAGTACTTC.